The 18 T cell receptor beta chains below were found in one sample sequenced in a study of T cell repertoires in cytomegalovirus infection. From the reads, TCRdb called clonotypes with MiXCR, one entry per CDR3 protein. The sample shows around 740,000 distinct CDR3 sequences, less than 40% of them seen only once. Sequencing was carried out using PBMCs. The receptor source for this set is a human donor in good health (CMV status not recorded). Some clones in this sample may be carry-over from other donors' samples.

This clonotype was recorded many times. This chain joins TRBV11-2 and TRBJ1-2, with 9 nucleotides matching TRBD1. This CDR3 spans 15 amino acids. The germline V gene encodes CDR1 SGHAT and CDR2 FQNNGV. Unmatched junction bases numbered 6, after V lost 5 bases and J lost 2 bases. CDR3 protein: CASSLWTGANYGYTF. The CDR3 region has the DNA TGTGCCAGCAGCCTTTGGACAGGGGCGAACTATGGCTACACCTTC.

The chain joins TRBV7-8 to TRBJ1-5, with D unclear. Trimming pared 1 base from V and 0 bases from J, leaving 10 bases between. This CDR3 has 16 amino acids. Germline lookup yields CDR1 SGHVS and CDR2 FQNEAQ. CDR3: CASSLEQPYSNQPQHF. Here the CDR3 DNA reads TGTGCCAGCAGCTTAGAACAGCCTTATAGCAATCAGCCCCAGCATTTT.

This chain connects TRBV27 to TRBJ2-7, with 8 bases matching TRBD1. Germline CDR1 reads MNHEY; CDR2 reads SMNVEV (reference sequence). Unmatched junction bases numbered 4, after V lost 3 bases and J lost 0 bases. The CDR3 sequence is 15 residues long. The CDR3 DNA reads as TGTGCCAGCAGTTTCCAGGGGGCCCCCTCCTACGAGCAGTACTTC. This translates into CASSFQGAPSYEQYF.

This chain joins TRBV7-2 and TRBJ2-3; D possibly corresponds to TRBD2 (5 bases). CDR3 length equals 15 residues. Germline CDR1 SGHTA, CDR2 FQGNSA. Trimming removed 3 bases at V and 4 bases at J, with 14 bases between. The CDR3 loop reads CASSFVEGGADTQYF. CDR3 DNA sequence: TGTGCCAGCAGCTTTGTAGAGGGTGGGGCAGATACGCAGTATTTT.

The gene calls are TRBV6-1 and TRBJ2-5; unclear D gene. This CDR3 has 14 amino acids. Between the trimmed V and J ends, which lost 6 bases and 2 bases, there was a span of 13 bases. Germline lookup yields CDR1 MNHNS and CDR2 SASEGT. CDR3 protein: CASSLGMGQETQYF. The CDR3 DNA sequence: TGTGCCAGCAGCTTGGGAATGGGGCAAGAGACCCAGTACTTC.

In this sample, this clonotype turned up many times. CDR3 amino acids: CASSDSLAKNIQYF. Here the CDR3 DNA reads TGTGCCAGCAGTGACAGCCTAGCCAAAAACATTCAGTACTTC. The chain links TRBV12-3 or TRBV12-4 to TRBJ2-4; possible D gene TRBD1, 5 bases. CDR3 length equals 14 residues. V was cut by 5 bases and J by 0 bases, with 8 bases left in between.

The V call is TRBV6-1, the J call TRBJ2-3, with 9 bases aligning to TRBD1. Germline V lookup: CDR1 MNHNS, CDR2 SASEGT. The CDR3 loop spans 12 amino acids. V was pared by 6 bases and J by 14 bases, with 9 bases of the junction left unmatched. CDR3 coding DNA: TGTGCCAGCAGCGCCGGGACAGGGATTCGGTATTTT. Protein product: CASSAGTGIRYF.

This clonotype was detected a few times. The CDR3 bases are TGCAGCGTTGACCCTCGTCGTTTAGGCACTGAAGCTTTCTTT. It codes for CSVDPRRLGTEAFF. This chain uses TRBV29-1 with TRBJ1-1; D is unresolved. V was clipped by 3 bases and J by 4 bases, with 15 bases between them. CDR1 is SQVTM, CDR2 ANQGSEA, per germline. The length of the CDR3 is 14 residues.

The rearrangement links TRBV12-3 or TRBV12-4 to TRBJ2-1, with a tentative D call TRBD2 (6 bases). The CDR3 has 16 amino acids. The V and J ends lost 6 bases and 8 bases respectively, with 23 bases between them. CDR3 nucleotides: TGTGCCAGCAGCTCCTCCCGTAGGTGGCGCGGGGATGAGCAGTTCTTC. This sequence encodes CASSSSRRWRGDEQFF.

This clonotype was seen many times. The chain combines TRBV7-8 with TRBJ2-7, with TRBD1 identical over 9 bases. Germline loops: CDR1 SGHVS, CDR2 FQNEAQ. CDR3 size: 13 residues. With V trimmed by 5 bases and J by 4 bases, 3 bases remained unmatched. CDR3: CASSGDRVYEQYF. DNA of the CDR3: TGTGCCAGCAGCGGGGACAGGGTTTACGAGCAGTACTTC. The full variable domain, in which reference TRBV7-8 and TRBJ2-7 provide the parts outside the CDR3, is GAGVSQSPRYKVAKRGQDVALRCDPISGHVSLFWYQQALGQGPEFLTYFQNEAQLDKSGLPSDRFFAERPEGSVSTLKIQRTQQEDSAVYLCASSGDRVYEQYFGPGTRLTVT.

Many counts were recorded for this clonotype. V is TRBV6-2 or TRBV6-3 and J is TRBJ1-5; 7 bases agree with TRBD1. The length of the CDR3 is 14 residues. Germline-derived CDR1 and CDR2 are MNHEY and SVGEGT. J gave up 12 bases and V 6 bases, and 14 bases lay outside the gene matches. DNA for the CDR3: TGTGCCAGCAGGAGACAAAACGGACAGGATCGCCAGCATTTT. Translated, it gives CASRRQNGQDRQHF.

The chain joins TRBV12-3 or TRBV12-4 to TRBJ1-1; no clear D gene. CDR3 length: 12 amino acids. V lost 2 bases and J lost 10, with 11 bases in between. The CDR3 loop reads CASSLIGRGAFF. In nucleotides, the CDR3 is TGTGCCAGCAGTTTAATCGGGAGAGGAGCTTTCTTT.

In regard to this clonotype: Just one base apart from a much larger clone, this may be a read error. This likely comes from a read error, as the CDR3 has no conserved phenylalanine or tryptophan at its end. The genes are TRBV15 and TRBJ2-1, with D possibly being TRBD1 (5 bases). V lost 5 bases and J 4 bases, leaving 18 bases between the germline ends. The CDR3 sequence is 16 residues long. Germline CDR1 is LNHNV and CDR2 is YYDKDF (reference sequence). CDR3 DNA: TGTGCCACCAGCGGGCAGGCAGGGTCAGGGTACAATGAGCAGTTCTTA. This codes for CATSGQAGSGYNEQFL.

As regards this clonotype: A much larger clone differs from this one at a single base, so this may be a read error. This chain connects TRBV6-8 to TRBJ2-3; weak D call: TRBD1 (7 bases). This CDR3 has 15 amino acids. Germline-derived CDR1 and CDR2 are MNHGY and SAAAGT. V gave up 7 bases and J gave up 1 base, with 15 bases separating them. The CDR3 loop reads CASNGAGQRTDTQYF. The CDR3 nucleotides are TGTGCCAGCAACGGGGCGGGACAGCGCACAGATACGCAGTATTTT.

The chain is built from TRBV19 and TRBJ2-5; TRBD2 matches 8 bases. The CDR3 runs to 13 residues. CDR1 and CDR2 from the germline V gene are LNHDA and SQIVND (reference sequence). V was clipped by 11 bases and J by 2 bases; unmatched bases: 7. The CDR3 bases are TGTGCCGTCGCGGGAGGAACGCAAGAGACCCAGTACTTC. Residues: CAVAGGTQETQYF.

The V call is TRBV6-6, the J call TRBJ2-7; D gene uncertain. Trimming removed 0 bases at V and 3 bases at J, with 12 bases between. The CDR3 length is 15 residues. Germline V gene lookup returns CDR1 MNHNY and CDR2 SVGAGI (reference sequence). This chain's CDR3 is CASSYSSGSIYEQYF. As DNA, the CDR3 is TGTGCCAGCAGTTACTCGTCGGGCAGTATCTACGAGCAGTACTTC.

The J gene is TRBJ1-1, the V gene TRBV28; weak D call: TRBD1 (5 bases). CDR3 length equals 12 residues. Per germline, CDR1 MDHEN and CDR2 SYDVKM. Trimming left V 6 bases short and J 8 bases short, with 13 bases between. CDR3 region: CASRGDGAEAFF. The CDR3 coding sequence is TGTGCCAGCAGGGGGGACGGGGCCGAAGCTTTCTTT. Variable domain in full (rest from reference TRBV28 and TRBJ1-1): DVKVTQSSRYLVKRTGEKVFLECVQDMDHENMFWYRQDPGLGLRLIYFSYDVKMKEKGDIPEGYSVSREKKERFSLILESASTNQTSMYLCASRGDGAEAFFGQGTRLTVV.

A note on this clonotype: A junction boundary mismatches the germline segment, possibly from a read error. The chain carries TRBV4-1 and TRBJ2-3; D perhaps matches TRBD2 (5 bases). Germline loops: CDR1 MGHRA, CDR2 YSYEKL. There are 17 residues in the CDR3. The CDR3 DNA is TGTGCCAGCAGCCCAGAAGAGACGGGATCCCCCCACGATACGCAGTATTTT. Translation gives CASSPEETGSPHDTQYF.